Listed below are T cell receptor beta chains from one sample, sequenced in a study of blood T cell repertoires in COVID-19. Produced via immunoSEQ multiplex PCR; TCRdb's table is partial and in-frame only. This table has around 80,000 clones, 83% appearing once. Sequencing input: peripheral blood. The receptors were gathered from a woman of 80 years or more with acute or convalescent COVID-19. Each CDR3 is given with its conserved first and last residue. The D gene is left open where the match is weak. Size values are once, few and many counts, or a class for expanded clones, and some rows have none.

J,D,size,V,DNA,CDR3
TRBJ1-6,TRBD1,.,TRBV9,TGTGCCAGCAGCGGTGACAGGGATGCTTCACCCCTCCACTTT,CASSGDRDASPLHF
TRBJ2-3,.,.,TRBV5-1,TGCGCCAGCAGCCCCGAAATGGCTACGCAGTATTTT,CASSPEMATQYF
TRBJ2-1,TRBD1,.,TRBV18,TGTGCCAGCTCATCGACAGGGGGCCTCGGAAATGAGCAGTTCTTC,CASSSTGGLGNEQFF
TRBJ2-3,TRBD2,.,TRBV7-9,TGTGCCAGCAGCTTAGCGTTCGGGACTACCTTGAAAAGCACAGATACGCAGTATTTT,CASSLAFGTTLKSTDTQYF
TRBJ2-2,TRBD2,.,TRBV7-2,TGTGCCAGCAGCTCGGGACTAGCGGCCTCTGGGGCGGGGGAGCTGTTTTTT,CASSSGLAASGAGELFF
TRBJ2-1,TRBD2,.,TRBV3-1/TRBV3-2,TGTGCCAGCAGCCAAGATCTGCTAGCGGCTTACAATGAGCAGTTCTTC,CASSQDLLAAYNEQFF
TRBJ1-1,.,few,TRBV24-1,TGTGCCACCAGTGACGGGACAAGGGCTTTCTTT,CATSDGTRAFF
TRBJ2-7,.,.,TRBV5-1,TGCGCCAGCAGCTTGGCGGGCCTGGGGGCCACTTCTCCCTCCTACGAGCAGTACTTC,CASSLAGLGATSPSYEQYF
TRBJ2-7,.,.,TRBV7-9,TGTGCCAGCAGCTTAAGGCAGGGGAACGAGCAGTACTTC,CASSLRQGNEQYF
TRBJ2-2,TRBD2,.,TRBV24-1,TGTGCCACCAGTGACGGGGGGGCAGCGAACACCGGGGAGCTGTTTTTT,CATSDGGAANTGELFF
TRBJ2-1,TRBD2,.,TRBV3-1/TRBV3-2,TGTGCCAGCAGCCAGGGGCTAACTAGCGGGAGAGGGAATGAGCAGTTCTTC,CASSQGLTSGRGNEQFF
TRBJ2-7,TRBD1,few,TRBV14,TGTGCCAGCAGCCATTACAGGGGGCTCGTCGACGAGCAGTACTTC,CASSHYRGLVDEQYF
TRBJ2-7,TRBD1,.,TRBV5-1,TGCGCCAGCAGCTTAACCGGGACAGGGGTCGACGAGCAGTACTTC,CASSLTGTGVDEQYF
TRBJ1-2,.,.,TRBV5-5,TGTGCCAGCAGCTTTACCGCGACACCCTCTAACTATGGCTACACCTTC,CASSFTATPSNYGYTF
TRBJ2-7,TRBD1,.,TRBV11-3,TGTGCCAGCAGCCACCGGGACAGGGTAATCTACGAGCAGTACTTC,CASSHRDRVIYEQYF